These 29 T cell receptor beta chains were sequenced from one sample in a study of OX40 agonist ivuxolimab in advanced cancers. TCRdb's table, derived via immunoSEQ multiplex PCR, lists solely in-frame clones and lacks some. The sample has about 77,000 clones, over 70% seen once. The material sequenced was CD4+ or CD8+ T cells sorted from blood, taken in a trial of the OX40 agonist ivuxolimab. The receptors come from an adult with an advanced solid tumor such as melanoma, head and neck, liver or kidney cancer.

The J gene is TRBJ2-5, the V gene TRBV12-5; TRBD2 might be the D (7 bases). V lost 7 bases and J 5 bases, leaving 14 bases between the germline ends. The CDR3 runs 13 residues. Looked up from germline, CDR1 is LGHNT and CDR2 is FRNRAP. This CDR3 is CASALGGAETQYF. CDR3 nucleotide sequence: TGTGCTAGTGCTCTGGGGGGGGCGGAGACCCAGTACTTC.

This sequence joins TRBV5-5 and TRBJ2-7; weak D call: TRBD2 (6 bases). V lost 0 bases and J 7 bases, leaving 14 bases between the germline ends. The CDR3 covers 14 residues. Per the germline V gene, CDR1 is SGHKS and CDR2 is YYEKEE (reference sequence). The CDR3, as DNA: TGTGCCAGCAGCTTGGAACAGGCCGCGGGAGAGCAGTACTTC. It encodes CASSLEQAAGEQYF.

V is TRBV6-5 and J is TRBJ2-2; 10 nucleotides align to TRBD2. Trimming removed 0 bases from V and 7 bases from J; junction bases left unmatched: 5. The CDR3 runs 16 residues. The germline V gene encodes CDR1 MNHEY and CDR2 SVGAGI. The CDR3 spells CASSYSAGGPGGELFF. CDR3 DNA sequence: TGTGCCAGCAGTTACTCAGCGGGAGGGCCCGGCGGGGAGCTGTTTTTT.

The chain carries TRBV4-1 and TRBJ1-2; D is perhaps TRBD1 (6 bases). The CDR3 consists of 16 residues. Trimming removed 2 bases from V and 8 bases from J, with 21 bases in between. Germline V gene data show CDR1 as MGHRA and CDR2 as YSYEKL. CDR3 amino acids: CASSQTRRRGAEGYTF. CDR3 bases: TGCGCCAGCAGCCAAACACGAAGAAGGGGGGCTGAAGGCTACACCTTC.

This rearrangement joins TRBV28 to TRBJ1-4, with 9 bases that match TRBD1. Germline CDR1 is MDHEN and CDR2 is SYDVKM. This CDR3 has 16 residues. Trimming cost V 6 bases and J 1 base; bases outside gene matches: 6. The CDR3 region has the DNA TGTGCCAGCAGCCGGACAGGGGCGGGAACTAATGAAAAACTGTTTTTT. This translates into CASSRTGAGTNEKLFF.

The chain recombines TRBV4-1 with TRBJ1-4; D might be TRBD1 (6 bases). Germline CDR1 MGHRA, CDR2 YSYEKL. Deletions cut 6 bases from V and 4 bases from J, with 15 bases between. This CDR3 comprises 15 residues. The CDR3 nucleotides are TGCGCCAGCAGGTCCCTCGGGGGCAGTAATGAAAAACTGTTTTTT. Its translation: CASRSLGGSNEKLFF.

The chain is built from TRBV15 and TRBJ2-5; D not resolved. The end of the DNA fits TRBJ2-7 better, so the J call may be wrong. Looked up from germline, CDR1 is LNHNV and CDR2 is YYDKDF (reference sequence). The CDR3 totals 13 residues. The CDR3 coding sequence is TGTGCCACCAGCAGATCCGAACACCTCGAGCAGTACTTC. It yields the protein CATSRSEHLEQYF.

The chain couples TRBV6-1 to TRBJ1-5; D is unresolved. The CDR3 has 14 amino acids. V was shortened by 6 bases and J by 0 bases, with 9 bases between the two germline ends. Per germline, CDR1 MNHNS and CDR2 SASEGT. The CDR3: CASRDSYSNQPQHF. The CDR3 DNA reads TGTGCCAGCAGAGACTCTTATAGCAATCAGCCCCAGCATTTT.

This clone came up many times. An end of the junction does not agree with germline; a read error may underlie this. This chain connects TRBV7-7 to TRBJ2-1; 10 positions match TRBD2. This CDR3 has 15 residues. The germline V gene encodes CDR1 SSHAT and CDR2 FNYEAQ (reference sequence). CDR3: CASSQGLAALDEQFF. Here the CDR3 DNA reads TGTGCTAGCAGCCAAGGACTAGCGGCTTTGGATGAGCAGTTCTTC.

This clone was recorded once. J is TRBJ1-2 and V is TRBV2; a possible D gene is TRBD1 (6 bases). The CDR3 runs 13 residues. The germline V gene encodes CDR1 SNHLY and CDR2 FYNNEI. The germline V and J ends were trimmed by 4 bases and 3 bases, with 9 bases remaining between them. The CDR3 spells CASSGGADYGYTF. For the CDR3, the DNA is TGTGCCAGCAGTGGGGGGGCGGACTATGGCTACACCTTC. Looking up the rest from reference TRBV2 and TRBJ1-2 gives the full variable domain: EPEVTQTPSHQVTQMGQEVILRCVPISNHLYFYWYRQILGQKVEFLVSFYNNEISEKSEIFDDQFSVERPDGSNFTLKIRSTKLEDSAMYFCASSGGADYGYTFGSGTRLTVV.

This clone was detected once. The chain links TRBV7-9 to TRBJ2-5; D gene unclear. The CDR3 is 11 amino acids. V was cut by 1 base and J by 10 bases, with 7 bases left in between. The germline V gene encodes CDR1 SEHNR and CDR2 FQNEAQ (reference sequence). The CDR3 spells CASSLDQNQYF. The CDR3 DNA reads TGTGCCAGCAGCTTAGACCAGAACCAGTACTTC.

The chain links TRBV5-1 to TRBJ2-5; D uncertain. The germline V and J ends were trimmed by 2 bases and 2 bases, with 4 bases remaining between them. The length of the CDR3 is 12 residues. CDR1 is SGHRS, CDR2 YFSETQ, per germline. The CDR3 DNA reads TGCGCCAGCAGCTTTTTACAAGAGACCCAGTACTTC. This encodes CASSFLQETQYF.

CDR3 sequence reads: CASSPKGILAKNIQYF. In nucleotides, the CDR3 is TGTGCCAGTAGTCCTAAAGGGATACTAGCCAAAAACATTCAGTACTTC. J is TRBJ2-4 and V is TRBV19, with unresolved D. The CDR3 contains 16 residues. V was pared by 5 bases and J by 0 bases, with 14 bases between. CDR1 and CDR2 (germline): LNHDA, SQIVND (reference sequence).

The V gene is TRBV18, the J gene TRBJ2-2; TRBD1 matches at 7 bases. V gave up 4 bases and J gave up 5 bases; unmatched junction bases: 4. The CDR3 is 14 residues long. The germline V gene encodes CDR1 KGHSH and CDR2 LQKENI. The CDR3, as DNA: TGTGCCAGCTCACTAGGGACAGCTACCGGGGAGCTGTTTTTT. Amino acids: CASSLGTATGELFF.

This clone was detected only a few times. The CDR3 region is CASSDFAEWGNTIYF. The CDR3 DNA reads TGTGCCAGCAGTGATTTCGCAGAGTGGGGAAACACCATATATTTT. The chain combines TRBV6-1 with TRBJ1-3; D unresolved. Germline V gene lookup returns CDR1 MNHNS and CDR2 SASEGT. The ends were cut back, 3 bases at V and 4 bases at J, with 13 bases in the middle. This CDR3 contains 15 residues.

The chain is built from TRBV7-2 and TRBJ2-7; 12 bases agree with TRBD2. Trimming took 5 bases from V and 4 from J; bases not matched to a gene: 15. The germline V gene has CDR1 SGHTA and CDR2 FQGNSA. This CDR3 has 18 amino acids. The CDR3 loop is CASSPRTSGIGPGYEQYF. The DNA of the CDR3 is TGTGCCAGCAGCCCCCGGACTAGCGGGATAGGGCCCGGATACGAGCAGTACTTC.

This chain connects TRBV7-6 to TRBJ1-3; 9 bases line up with TRBD1. Trimming cost V 6 bases and J 0 bases; bases outside gene matches: 12. The germline V gene has CDR1 SGHVS and CDR2 FNYEAQ. This CDR3 is 18 amino acids long. The CDR3 DNA sequence: TGTGCCAGCAGTCCTACAGGGGGCTCCATATTCTCTGGAAACACCATATATTTT. Protein sequence: CASSPTGGSIFSGNTIYF.

This chain connects TRBV10-3 to TRBJ2-5; D tentatively reads TRBD1 or TRBD2 (6 bases each). Germline V gene sequence: CDR1 ENHRY, CDR2 SYGVKD. The V end lost 7 bases, the J end lost 4 bases, and 16 bases lay between the germline ends. The CDR3 runs to 14 residues. CDR3 in DNA: TGTGCCATCAACAAAGAAGGGGGGTCAGAGACCCAGTACTTC. This codes for CAINKEGGSETQYF.

Here the CDR3 DNA reads TGTGCCAGCAGCGGATATGCTAGCGGAGGAGGGGAGACCCAGTACTTC. Translation gives CASSGYASGGGETQYF. This chain joins TRBV11-2 and TRBJ2-5; TRBD2 matches 7 bases. Losses at the gene ends were 5 bases for V and 5 bases for J; bases not matched to a gene: 14. Germline V gene lookup returns CDR1 SGHAT and CDR2 FQNNGV. The CDR3 runs 16 residues.

The rearrangement joins TRBV4-3 to TRBJ2-5; 8 bases are shared with TRBD2. The CDR3 loop spans 15 amino acids. Germline V gene data show CDR1 as LGHNA and CDR2 as YSLEER. Trimming at V came to 0 bases and at J to 5 bases, leaving 5 bases not matched to a gene. Here the CDR3 DNA reads TGCGCCAGCAGCCAAGACGGACTAGCAGGCGAGACCCAGTACTTC. It translates to CASSQDGLAGETQYF.

The gene calls are TRBV6-1 and TRBJ2-1; 8 positions agree with TRBD1. J was trimmed by 2 bases and V by 6 bases; bases with no gene match: 3. Germline values: CDR1 MNHNS, CDR2 SASEGT. The CDR3 loop spans 14 amino acids. The CDR3 loop is CASSSGQAYNEQFF. The DNA for the CDR3 is TGTGCCAGCAGCTCGGGACAGGCCTACAATGAGCAGTTCTTC.

The genes are TRBV29-1 and TRBJ2-7, with 7 bases identical to TRBD2. Germline V gene lookup returns CDR1 SQVTM and CDR2 ANQGSEA. The CDR3 sequence is 12 residues long. Trimming cost V 3 bases and J 6 bases; bases outside gene matches: 5. The DNA of the CDR3 is TGCAGCGTTGAGTCCGGGGGGTCCGAGCAGTACTTC. Protein: CSVESGGSEQYF.

The CDR3 here is CASRGQGAGNTEAFF. CDR3 in DNA: TGTGCCAGCAGGGGACAGGGGGCTGGGAACACTGAAGCTTTCTTT. The chain carries TRBV5-8 and TRBJ1-1, with 12 bases aligning to TRBD1. Germline trimming cut 5 bases from V and 1 base from J; bases unmatched to any gene: 3. Germline values: CDR1 SGHTS, CDR2 YDEGEE. The CDR3 runs to 15 residues. Filled out from reference TRBV5-8 and TRBJ1-1, the complete variable domain reads EAGVTQSPTHLIKTRGQQATLRCSPISGHTSVYWYQQALGLGLQFLLWYDEGEERNRGNFPPRFSGRQFPNYSSELNVNALELEDSALYLCASRGQGAGNTEAFFGQGTRLTVV.

The genes are TRBV27 and TRBJ2-2; 10 bases align to TRBD2. CDR1 and CDR2 from the germline V gene are MNHEY and SMNVEV (reference sequence). V lost 5 bases to trimming and J lost 3 bases; unmatched junction nucleotides: 9. This CDR3 is 17 amino acids long. CDR3 in DNA: TGTGCCAGCAGTCCACAAGCGACTAGCGGGTACACCGGGGAGCTGTTTTTT. It yields the protein CASSPQATSGYTGELFF.

The chain has TRBV5-1 and TRBJ2-2; 10 nucleotides agree with TRBD1. The V and J ends lost 5 bases and 3 bases, in that order; junction bases with no gene match: 13. Germline lookup yields CDR1 SGHRS and CDR2 YFSETQ. This CDR3 is 18 amino acids long. The CDR3 region has the DNA TGCGCCAGCAGTTCATGGACAGGGGGTCTTAGGGACACCGGGGAGCTGTTTTTT. Translated: CASSSWTGGLRDTGELFF.

The table lists this clone with a count of one. The chain has TRBV7-8 and TRBJ1-1, with 11 positions matching TRBD1. Losses at the gene ends were 5 bases for V and 7 bases for J; bases not matched to a gene: 12. This CDR3 contains 16 residues. The germline gives CDR1 SGHVS, CDR2 FQNEAQ. CDR3 sequence (DNA): TGTGCCAGCAGCCACCGGACAGGGGGCGCGGGCGGTGAAGCTTTCTTT. This sequence encodes CASSHRTGGAGGEAFF. The variable domain in full, with the rest retrieved from reference TRBV7-8 and TRBJ1-1, is GAGVSQSPRYKVAKRGQDVALRCDPISGHVSLFWYQQALGQGPEFLTYFQNEAQLDKSGLPSDRFFAERPEGSVSTLKIQRTQQEDSAVYLCASSHRTGGAGGEAFFGQGTRLTVV.

This chain uses TRBV5-5 with TRBJ1-1, with no clear D. The CDR3 has 17 residues. V was trimmed by 0 bases and J by 1 base, leaving 16 bases between them. Germline loops: CDR1 SGHKS, CDR2 YYEKEE (reference sequence). This chain's CDR3 is CASSLDGGLLQNTEAFF. The CDR3 DNA is TGTGCCAGCAGCTTGGACGGTGGGCTGCTCCAGAACACTGAAGCTTTCTTT.

There are many counts of this clone. V is TRBV7-9 and J is TRBJ2-7; D is possibly TRBD1 (7 bases). The CDR3 runs to 13 residues. V lost 2 bases, J lost 6 bases, and 11 bases lay in between. CDR1 and CDR2 (germline): SEHNR, FQNEAQ (reference sequence). The CDR3 DNA reads TGTGCCAGCAGCTTACAGGGGGGTGCCGAGCAGTACTTC. It encodes CASSLQGGAEQYF.

This chain joins TRBV4-1 and TRBJ1-2, with D uncertain. The V end was cut by 1 base, the J end by 7 bases, with 10 bases between. This CDR3 has 13 amino acids. Germline V gene sequence: CDR1 MGHRA, CDR2 YSYEKL. CDR3 nucleotides: TGCGCCAGCAGCCAAGTCCCCTTGGGTGGCTACACCTTC. Protein: CASSQVPLGGYTF.